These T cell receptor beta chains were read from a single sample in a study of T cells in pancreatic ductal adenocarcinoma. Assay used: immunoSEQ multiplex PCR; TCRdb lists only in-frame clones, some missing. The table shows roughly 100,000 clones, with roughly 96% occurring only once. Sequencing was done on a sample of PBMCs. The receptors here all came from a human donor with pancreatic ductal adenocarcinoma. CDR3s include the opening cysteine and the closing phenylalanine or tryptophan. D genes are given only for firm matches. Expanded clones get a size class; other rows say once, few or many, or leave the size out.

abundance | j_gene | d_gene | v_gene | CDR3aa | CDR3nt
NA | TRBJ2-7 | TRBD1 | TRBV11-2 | CASSSQGFVGEQYF | TGTGCCAGCAGCTCACAGGGGTTCGTCGGCGAGCAGTACTTC
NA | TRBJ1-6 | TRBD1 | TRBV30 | CAWRGQRDSPLHF | TGTGCCTGGAGGGGACAGAGAGATTCACCCCTCCACTTT
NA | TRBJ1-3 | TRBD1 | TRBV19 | CASSIYGQADLNTIYF | TGTGCCAGTAGTATATATGGACAGGCCGACTTAAACACCATATATTTT
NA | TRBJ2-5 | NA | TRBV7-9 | CASSSPLQEETQYF | TGTGCCAGCAGCAGTCCATTACAGGAAGAGACCCAGTACTTC
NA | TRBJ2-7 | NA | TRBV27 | CASATPGQSHFWEQYF | TGTGCCAGCGCCACTCCCGGACAGTCCCACTTCTGGGAGCAGTACTTC
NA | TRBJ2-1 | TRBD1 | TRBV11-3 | CASSRQGSHEQFF | TGTGCCAGCAGTCGACAGGGGTCCCATGAGCAGTTCTTC
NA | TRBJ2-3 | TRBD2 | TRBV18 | CASSPRFAGGYTDTQYF | TGTGCCAGCTCACCACGTTTTGCGGGAGGGTACACAGATACGCAGTATTTT
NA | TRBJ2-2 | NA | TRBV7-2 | CASCKAGNTGELFF | TGTGCCAGCTGCAAAGCGGGGAACACCGGGGAGCTGTTTTTT
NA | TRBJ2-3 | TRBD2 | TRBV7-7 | CASSLGVAGGGGDTQYF | TGTGCTAGCAGCTTAGGGGTAGCGGGAGGCGGCGGAGATACGCAGTATTTT
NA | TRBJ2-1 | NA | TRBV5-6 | CASLGDSLNNEQFF | TGTGCCAGCCTGGGGGACTCCCTTAACAATGAGCAGTTCTTC
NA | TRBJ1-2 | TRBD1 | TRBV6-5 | CASSYRDRVYYGYTF | TGTGCCAGCAGTTATCGGGACAGGGTTTACTATGGCTACACCTTC
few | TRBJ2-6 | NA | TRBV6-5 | CASSSPTGANVLTF | TGTGCCAGCAGTTCCCCAACTGGGGCCAACGTCCTGACTTTC
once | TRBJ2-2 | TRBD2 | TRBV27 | CASSSPLPGGINTGELFF | TGTGCCAGCAGTTCCCCCCTACCGGGAGGGATTAACACCGGGGAGCTGTTTTTT
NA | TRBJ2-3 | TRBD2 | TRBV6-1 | CASSELGLAASTDTQYF | TGTGCCAGCAGTGAATTAGGACTAGCGGCCTCCACAGATACGCAGTATTTT
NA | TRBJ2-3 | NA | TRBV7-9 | CASSLTRTFISTDTQYF | TGTGCCAGCAGCTTAACCCGCACTTTTATTAGCACAGATACGCAGTATTTT
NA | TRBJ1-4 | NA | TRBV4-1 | CASSFRDNIISTNEKLFF | TGCGCCAGCAGCTTCCGGGACAATATTATCTCAACTAATGAAAAACTGTTTTTT
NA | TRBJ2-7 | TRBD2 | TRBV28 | CASRVSGSRSYEQYF | TGTGCCAGCAGGGTTAGCGGGAGTAGGTCCTACGAGCAGTACTTC
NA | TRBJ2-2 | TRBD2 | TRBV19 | CASRAGDTGELFF | TGTGCCAGTAGGGCGGGGGACACCGGGGAGCTGTTTTTT
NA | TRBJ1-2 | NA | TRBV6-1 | CASSEGTAYGYTF | TGTGCCAGCAGTGAAGGGACAGCCTATGGCTACACCTTC
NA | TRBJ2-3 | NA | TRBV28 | CASVRGGTDTQYF | TGTGCCAGCGTTCGAGGAGGAACAGATACGCAGTATTTT
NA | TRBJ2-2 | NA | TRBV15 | CAKSGGVELFF | TGTGCCAAAAGCGGCGGGGTGGAGCTGTTTTTT
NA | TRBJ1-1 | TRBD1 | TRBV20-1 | CSASGQLEAFF | TGCAGTGCATCGGGACAGCTTGAAGCTTTCTTT
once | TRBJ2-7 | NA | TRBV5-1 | CASSLGAADEQYF | TGCGCCAGCAGCTTGGGAGCGGCAGACGAGCAGTACTTC
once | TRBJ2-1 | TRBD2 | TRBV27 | CASSLTSGSQHEQFF | TGTGCCAGCAGTCTAACTAGCGGGAGTCAGCATGAGCAGTTCTTC
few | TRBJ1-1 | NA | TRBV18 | CASSPSPETEAFF | TGTGCCAGCTCACCTAGCCCGGAGACTGAAGCTTTCTTT
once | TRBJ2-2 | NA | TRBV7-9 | CASSSQGTRELFF | TGTGCCAGCAGCTCGCAGGGTACCCGGGAGCTGTTTTTT
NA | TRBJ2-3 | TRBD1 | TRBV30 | CAWGQGDSLTDTQYF | TGTGCCTGGGGCCAGGGGGATTCTCTCACAGATACGCAGTATTTT
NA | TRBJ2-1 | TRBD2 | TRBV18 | CASTGGLAGVYNEQFF | TGTGCCAGCACGGGGGGACTAGCGGGAGTTTACAATGAGCAGTTCTTC
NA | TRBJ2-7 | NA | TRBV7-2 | CASSEGQAEEAYEQYF | TGTGCCAGCAGCGAGGGACAAGCTGAGGAGGCTTACGAGCAGTACTTC
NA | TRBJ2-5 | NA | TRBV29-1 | CSVEGRGETQYF | TGCAGCGTTGAAGGTCGGGGAGAGACCCAGTACTTC
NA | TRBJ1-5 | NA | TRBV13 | CASSLGLSNQPQHF | TGTGCCAGCAGCTTAGGCCTCAGCAATCAGCCCCAGCATTTT
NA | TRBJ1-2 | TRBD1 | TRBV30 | CAWGGRQGKTYGYTF | TGTGCCTGGGGGGGCCGACAGGGCAAAACCTATGGCTACACCTTC
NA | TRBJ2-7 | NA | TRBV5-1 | CASSGHEQYF | TGCGCCAGCAGCGGGCACGAGCAGTACTTC
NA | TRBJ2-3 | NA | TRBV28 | CASSPMWAQLTDTQYF | TGTGCCAGCAGTCCTATGTGGGCTCAGCTTACAGATACGCAGTATTTT
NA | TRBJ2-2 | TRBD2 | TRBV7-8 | CASSYGSGDGGELFF | TGTGCCAGCAGCTACGGTAGCGGGGACGGCGGGGAGCTGTTTTTT
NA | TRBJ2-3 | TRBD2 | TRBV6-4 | CASIRGLADSTDTQYF | TGTGCCAGCATCAGGGGACTAGCGGACTCCACAGATACGCAGTATTTT
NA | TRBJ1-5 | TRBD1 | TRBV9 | CASSADRGQPQHF | TGTGCCAGCAGCGCCGACAGGGGTCAGCCCCAGCATTTT
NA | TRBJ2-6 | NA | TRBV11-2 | CASSAPGAPSGANVLTF | TGTGCCAGCAGTGCACCCGGAGCCCCCTCTGGGGCCAACGTCCTGACTTTC
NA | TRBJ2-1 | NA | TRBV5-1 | CASGALADYNEQFF | TGCGCCAGCGGGGCCCTGGCAGATTACAATGAGCAGTTCTTC
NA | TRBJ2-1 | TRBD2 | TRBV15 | CATSRDQIRLAGVGAYNEQFF | TGTGCCACCAGCAGAGATCAAATTCGACTAGCGGGAGTAGGGGCCTACAATGAGCAGTTCTTC
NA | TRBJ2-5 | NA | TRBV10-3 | CAISEAPASGPETQYF | TGTGCCATCAGTGAGGCGCCGGCCTCAGGGCCGGAGACCCAGTACTTC
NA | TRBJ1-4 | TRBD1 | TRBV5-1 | CASSYEGQEQKLFF | TGCGCCAGCAGCTACGAGGGACAGGAACAAAAACTGTTTTTT
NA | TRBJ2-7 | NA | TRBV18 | CASSPAADEQYF | TGTGCCAGCTCACCAGCGGCAGACGAGCAGTACTTC
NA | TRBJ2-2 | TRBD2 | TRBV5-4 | CASSPSGLAGGNTGELFF | TGTGCCAGCAGCCCGAGCGGACTAGCGGGAGGGAACACCGGGGAGCTGTTTTTT
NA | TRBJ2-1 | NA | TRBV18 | CASSPGTHYNEQFF | TGTGCCAGCTCGCCCGGGACTCACTACAATGAGCAGTTCTTC
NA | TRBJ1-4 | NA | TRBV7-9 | CASSPMSGNEKLFF | TGTGCCAGCAGCCCCATGTCGGGAAATGAAAAACTGTTTTTT
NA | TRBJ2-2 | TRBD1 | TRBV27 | CASSARTGTGGTGELFF | TGTGCCAGCAGTGCTCGAACCGGGACAGGGGGGACCGGGGAGCTGTTTTTT
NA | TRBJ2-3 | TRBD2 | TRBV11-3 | CASSLVAGLTDTQYF | TGTGCCAGCAGCTTAGTAGCGGGACTCACAGATACGCAGTATTTT
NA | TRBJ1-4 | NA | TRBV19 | CASSPYGGTREKLFF | TGTGCCAGTAGTCCCTACGGGGGGACTCGGGAAAAACTGTTTTTT
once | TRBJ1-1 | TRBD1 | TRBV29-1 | CSARTGFDTEAFF | TGCAGCGCCAGGACAGGGTTCGACACTGAAGCTTTCTTT
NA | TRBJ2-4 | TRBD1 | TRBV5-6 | CASSPNSGQGLNIQYF | TGTGCCAGCAGCCCTAACTCGGGACAGGGGTTAAACATTCAGTACTTC
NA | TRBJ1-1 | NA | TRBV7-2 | CASSLQLNTEAFF | TGTGCCAGCAGCTTACAGTTGAACACTGAAGCTTTCTTT
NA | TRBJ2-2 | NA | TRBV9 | CASSPQANTGELFF | TGTGCCAGCAGCCCTCAGGCGAACACCGGGGAGCTGTTTTTT
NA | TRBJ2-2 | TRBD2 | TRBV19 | CASSLAGTNTGELFF | TGTGCCAGTAGTCTAGCGGGAACGAACACCGGGGAGCTGTTTTTT
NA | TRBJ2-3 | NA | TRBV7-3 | CASSLRVEWSTDTQYF | TGTGCCAGCAGCTTACGGGTGGAGTGGAGCACAGATACGCAGTATTTT
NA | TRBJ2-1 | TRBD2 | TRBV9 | CASSPSLTSGRANEQFF | TGTGCCAGCAGCCCTTCCTTGACTAGCGGGAGGGCCAATGAGCAGTTCTTC
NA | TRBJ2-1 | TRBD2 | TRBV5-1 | CASSFQQGGGTSGKEQFF | TGCGCCAGCAGCTTTCAACAGGGAGGGGGGACTAGCGGAAAAGAGCAGTTCTTC
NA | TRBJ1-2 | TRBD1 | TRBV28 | CASSFGDRGGDGYTF | TGTGCCAGCAGTTTTGGGGACAGGGGGGGCGATGGCTACACCTTC
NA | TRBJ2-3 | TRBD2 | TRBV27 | CASSLSGSGDTQYF | TGTGCCAGCAGTCTTAGCGGGAGCGGTGATACGCAGTATTTT
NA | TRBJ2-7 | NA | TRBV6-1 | CASSEKGTSSSYEQYF | TGTGCCAGCAGTGAAAAAGGGACTTCTAGCTCCTACGAGCAGTACTTC